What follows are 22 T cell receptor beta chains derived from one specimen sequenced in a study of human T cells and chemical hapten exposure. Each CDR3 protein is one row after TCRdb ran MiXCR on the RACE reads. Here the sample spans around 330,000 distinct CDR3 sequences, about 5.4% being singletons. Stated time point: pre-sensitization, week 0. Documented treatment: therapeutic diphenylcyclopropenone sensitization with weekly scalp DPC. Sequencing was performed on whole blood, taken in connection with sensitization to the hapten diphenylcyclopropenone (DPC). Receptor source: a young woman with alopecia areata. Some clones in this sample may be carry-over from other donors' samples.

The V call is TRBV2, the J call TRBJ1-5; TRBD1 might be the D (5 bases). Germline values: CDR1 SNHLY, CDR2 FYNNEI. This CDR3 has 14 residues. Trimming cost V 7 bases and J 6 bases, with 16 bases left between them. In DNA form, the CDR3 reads TGTGCCAGCAATTTTCGTTCAGGGAGTCAGCCCCAGCATTTT. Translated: CASNFRSGSQPQHF.

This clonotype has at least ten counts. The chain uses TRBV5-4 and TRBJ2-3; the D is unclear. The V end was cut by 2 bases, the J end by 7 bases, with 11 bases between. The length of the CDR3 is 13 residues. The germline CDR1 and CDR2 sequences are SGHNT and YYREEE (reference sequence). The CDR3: CASSFDEGNTQYF. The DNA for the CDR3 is TGTGCCAGCAGCTTCGACGAAGGAAATACGCAGTATTTT.

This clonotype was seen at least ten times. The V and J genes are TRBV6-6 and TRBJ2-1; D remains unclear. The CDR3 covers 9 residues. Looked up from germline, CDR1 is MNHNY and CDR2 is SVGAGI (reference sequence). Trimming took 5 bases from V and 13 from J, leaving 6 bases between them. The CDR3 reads CASSPLQFF. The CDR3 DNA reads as TGTGCCAGCAGTCCCCTTCAGTTCTTC.

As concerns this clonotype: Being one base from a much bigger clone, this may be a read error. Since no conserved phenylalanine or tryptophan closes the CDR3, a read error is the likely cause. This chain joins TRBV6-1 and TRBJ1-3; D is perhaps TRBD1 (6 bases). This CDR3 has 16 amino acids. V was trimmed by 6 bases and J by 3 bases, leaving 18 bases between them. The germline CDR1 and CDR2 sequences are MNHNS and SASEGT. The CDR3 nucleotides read TGTGCCAGCAGGATTTCCCACAGGGAGGGTGGAAACACCATATATTTG. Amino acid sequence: CASRISHREGGNTIYL.

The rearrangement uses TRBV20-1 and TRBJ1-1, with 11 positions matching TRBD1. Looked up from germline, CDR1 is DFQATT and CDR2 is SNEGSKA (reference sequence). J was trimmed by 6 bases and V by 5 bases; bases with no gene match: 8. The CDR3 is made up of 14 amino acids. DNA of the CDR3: TGCAGTGCTCCGGACAGGGGGCGGTTCGCTGAAGCTTTCTTT. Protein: CSAPDRGRFAEAFF.

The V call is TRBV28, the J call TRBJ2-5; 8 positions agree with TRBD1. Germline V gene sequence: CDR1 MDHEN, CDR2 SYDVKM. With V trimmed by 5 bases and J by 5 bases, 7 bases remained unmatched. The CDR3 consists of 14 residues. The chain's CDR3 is CASSRLDRAETQYF. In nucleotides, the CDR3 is TGTGCCAGCAGTCGTTTGGACAGGGCGGAGACCCAGTACTTC.

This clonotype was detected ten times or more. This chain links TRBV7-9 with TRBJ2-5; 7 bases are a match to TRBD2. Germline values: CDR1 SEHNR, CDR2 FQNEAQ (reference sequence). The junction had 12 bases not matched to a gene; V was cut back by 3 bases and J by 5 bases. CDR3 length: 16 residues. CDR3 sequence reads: CASSLPPRSGVETQYF. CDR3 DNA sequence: TGTGCCAGCAGCTTGCCGCCGCGGAGCGGGGTGGAGACCCAGTACTTC.

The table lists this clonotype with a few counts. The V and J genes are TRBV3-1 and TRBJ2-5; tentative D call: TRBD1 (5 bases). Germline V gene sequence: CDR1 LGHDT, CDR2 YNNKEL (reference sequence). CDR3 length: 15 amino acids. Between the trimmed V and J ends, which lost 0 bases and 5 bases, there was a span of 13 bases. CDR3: CASSQEGRVSETQYF. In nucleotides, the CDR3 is TGTGCCAGCAGCCAAGAGGGCAGGGTGTCGGAGACCCAGTACTTC.

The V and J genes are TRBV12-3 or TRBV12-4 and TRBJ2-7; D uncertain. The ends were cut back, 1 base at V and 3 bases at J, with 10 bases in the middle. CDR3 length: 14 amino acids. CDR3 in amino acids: CASSLDPDGYEQYF. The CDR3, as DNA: TGTGCCAGCAGTTTAGACCCGGACGGCTACGAGCAGTACTTC.

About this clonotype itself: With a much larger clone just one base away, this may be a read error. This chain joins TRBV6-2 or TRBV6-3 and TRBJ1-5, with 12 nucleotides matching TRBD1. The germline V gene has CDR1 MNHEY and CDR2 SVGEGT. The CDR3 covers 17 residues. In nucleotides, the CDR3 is TGTGCCAGCAGACCCGGGACAGGGGGCGCTCTATCTCAGCCCCAGCTTTTT. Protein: CASRPGTGGALSQPQLF.

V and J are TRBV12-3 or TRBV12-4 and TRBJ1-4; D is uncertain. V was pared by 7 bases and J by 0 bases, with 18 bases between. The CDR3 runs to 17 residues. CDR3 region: CASTPFGGGSTNEKLFF. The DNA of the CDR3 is TGTGCCAGCACCCCTTTCGGCGGTGGGTCAACTAATGAAAAACTGTTTTTT.

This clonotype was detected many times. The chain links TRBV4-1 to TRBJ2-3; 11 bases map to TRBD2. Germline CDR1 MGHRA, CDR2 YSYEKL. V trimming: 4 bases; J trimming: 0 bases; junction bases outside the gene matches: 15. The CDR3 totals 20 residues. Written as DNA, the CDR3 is TGCGCCAGCAGCCGAAACTCACTAGCGGGGGCCCCCCGAAGCACAGATACGCAGTATTTT. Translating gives CASSRNSLAGAPRSTDTQYF.

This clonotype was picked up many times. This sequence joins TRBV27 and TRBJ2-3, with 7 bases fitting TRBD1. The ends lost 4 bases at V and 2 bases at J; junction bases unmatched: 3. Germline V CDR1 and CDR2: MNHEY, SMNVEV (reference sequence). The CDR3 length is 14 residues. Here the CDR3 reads CASSSGGFTDTQYF. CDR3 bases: TGTGCCAGCAGTTCAGGGGGATTCACAGATACGCAGTATTTT.

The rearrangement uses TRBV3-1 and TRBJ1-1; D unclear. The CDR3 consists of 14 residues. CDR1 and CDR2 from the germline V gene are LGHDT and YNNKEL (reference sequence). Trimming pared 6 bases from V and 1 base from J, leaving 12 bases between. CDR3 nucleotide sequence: TGTGCCAGCAGTTTGGACGAGGGGAACACTGAAGCTTTCTTT. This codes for CASSLDEGNTEAFF.

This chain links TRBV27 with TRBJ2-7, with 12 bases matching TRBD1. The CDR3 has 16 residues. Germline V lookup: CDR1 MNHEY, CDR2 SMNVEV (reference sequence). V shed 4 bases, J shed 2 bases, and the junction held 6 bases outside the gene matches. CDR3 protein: CASSSGTGGAAYEQYF. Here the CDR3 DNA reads TGTGCCAGCAGTTCCGGGACAGGGGGCGCTGCCTACGAGCAGTACTTC.

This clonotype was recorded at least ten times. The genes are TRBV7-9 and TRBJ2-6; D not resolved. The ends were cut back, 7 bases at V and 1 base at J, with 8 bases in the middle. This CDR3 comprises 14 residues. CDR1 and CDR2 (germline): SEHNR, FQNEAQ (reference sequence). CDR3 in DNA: TGTGCCAGCACCAGTACTTCTGGGGCCAACGTCCTGACTTTC. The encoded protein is CASTSTSGANVLTF. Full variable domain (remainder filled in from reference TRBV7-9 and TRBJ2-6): DTGVSQNPRHKITKRGQNVTFRCDPISEHNRLYWYRQTLGQGPEFLTYFQNEAQLEKSRLLSDRFSAERPKGSFSTLEIQRTEQGDSAMYLCASTSTSGANVLTFGAGSRLTVL.

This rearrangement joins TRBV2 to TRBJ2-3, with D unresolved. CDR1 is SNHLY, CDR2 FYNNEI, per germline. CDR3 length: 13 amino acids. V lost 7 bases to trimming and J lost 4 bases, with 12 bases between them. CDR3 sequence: CASKKGMADTQYF. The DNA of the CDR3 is TGTGCCAGCAAAAAGGGAATGGCAGATACGCAGTATTTT.

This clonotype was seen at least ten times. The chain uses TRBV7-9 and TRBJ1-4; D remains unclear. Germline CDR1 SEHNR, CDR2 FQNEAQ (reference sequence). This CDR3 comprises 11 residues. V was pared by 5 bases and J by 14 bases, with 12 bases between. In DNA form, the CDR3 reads TGTGCCAGCAGCACGACGGGATTGCTGTTTTTT. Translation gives CASSTTGLLFF.

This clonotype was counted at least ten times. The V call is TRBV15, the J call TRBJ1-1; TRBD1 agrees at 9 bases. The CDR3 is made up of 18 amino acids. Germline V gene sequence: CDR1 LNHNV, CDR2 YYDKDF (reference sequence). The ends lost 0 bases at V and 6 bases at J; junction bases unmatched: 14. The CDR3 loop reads CATSRDRLFRDREPEAFF. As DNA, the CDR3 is TGTGCCACCAGCAGAGATCGATTATTTAGGGACAGGGAACCTGAAGCTTTCTTT.

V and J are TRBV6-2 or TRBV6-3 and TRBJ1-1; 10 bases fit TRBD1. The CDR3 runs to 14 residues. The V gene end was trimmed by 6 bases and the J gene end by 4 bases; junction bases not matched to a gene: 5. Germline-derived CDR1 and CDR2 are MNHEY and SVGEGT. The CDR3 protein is CASRSTGGSTEAFF. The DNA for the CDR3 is TGTGCCAGCAGATCGACAGGGGGCAGCACTGAAGCTTTCTTT.

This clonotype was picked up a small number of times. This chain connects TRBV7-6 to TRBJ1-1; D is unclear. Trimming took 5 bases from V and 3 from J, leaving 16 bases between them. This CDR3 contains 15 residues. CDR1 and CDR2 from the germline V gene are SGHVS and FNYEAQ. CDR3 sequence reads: CASSDGKSSDTEAFF. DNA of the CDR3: TGTGCCAGCAGCGACGGAAAGTCGTCAGACACTGAAGCTTTCTTT. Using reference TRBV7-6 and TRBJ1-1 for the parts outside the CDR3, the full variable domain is GAGVSQSPRYKVTKRGQDVALRCDPISGHVSLYWYRQALGQGPEFLTYFNYEAQQDKSGLPNDRFSAERPEGSISTLTIQRTEQRDSAMYRCASSDGKSSDTEAFFGQGTRLTVV.

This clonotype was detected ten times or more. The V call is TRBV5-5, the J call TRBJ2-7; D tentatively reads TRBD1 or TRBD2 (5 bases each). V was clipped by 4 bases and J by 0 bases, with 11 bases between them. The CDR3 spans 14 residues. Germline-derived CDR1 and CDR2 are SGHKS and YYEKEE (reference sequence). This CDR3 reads CASSPHGASYEQYF. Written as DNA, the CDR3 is TGTGCCAGCAGCCCCCACGGGGCCTCCTACGAGCAGTACTTC.